The 8 T cell receptor beta chains listed next were all sequenced from one sample in a study of cytomegalovirus exposure and HLA in healthy donors. Primers: 60 Vbeta forward and 13 Jbeta reverse. This table comes from immunoSEQ multiplex PCR, and its TCRdb copy is limited to in-frame clones, with some not included. The table shows about 160,000 clones, with 60% to 85% occurring only once. The sequenced sample consisted of PBMCs. Receptors originate from a woman in her 30s in good health and CMV-seronegative.

The J gene is TRBJ1-5, the V gene TRBV5-6; TRBD1 aligns across 7 bases. The germline CDR1 and CDR2 sequences are SGHDT and YYEEEE. V shed 1 base, J shed 5 bases, and the junction held 3 bases outside the gene matches. This CDR3 spans 14 amino acids. CDR3 loop: CASSLIRGDQPQHF. CDR3 nucleotides: TGTGCCAGCAGCTTGATCAGGGGGGATCAGCCCCAGCATTTT.

The chain joins TRBV6-6 to TRBJ1-2; D might be TRBD1 (5 bases). The CDR3 sequence is 16 residues long. Trimming shortened V by 5 bases and J by 5 bases, and 21 bases separated the two germline ends. Germline V gene lookup returns CDR1 MNHNY and CDR2 SVGAGI (reference sequence). The CDR3 coding sequence is TGTGCCAGCAGTGGAAGACAGTCTCTGACGGCATATGGCTACACCTTC. Its protein product is CASSGRQSLTAYGYTF.

This chain connects TRBV11-2 to TRBJ2-3, with TRBD2 matching 8 bases. V gave up 5 bases and J gave up 7 bases; unmatched junction bases: 11. The CDR3 extends over 15 amino acids. CDR1 SGHAT and CDR2 FQNNGV come from the germline V gene. CDR3: CASSISFGGVYTQYF. The DNA of the CDR3 is TGTGCCAGCAGCATTTCTTTCGGGGGGGTTTATACGCAGTATTTT.

The V call is TRBV9, the J call TRBJ1-2; the D gene is possibly TRBD1 (6 bases). CDR3 length: 13 residues. V dropped 7 bases and J dropped 1 base, with 11 bases sitting between them. Germline CDR1 SGDLS, CDR2 YYNGEE. The CDR3 DNA sequence: TGTGCCAGCTCGCAGGGGCTTAACTATGGCTACACCTTC. Its protein is CASSQGLNYGYTF.

The chain uses TRBV2 and TRBJ2-1, with 11 bases matching TRBD2. V lost 11 bases and J lost 8; bases outside the gene matches: 11. The germline gives CDR1 SNHLY, CDR2 FYNNEI. This CDR3 has 14 amino acids. In nucleotides, the CDR3 is TGTGCCGCACTCGGGACTAGCGGCTTTGATGAGCAGTTCTTC. Protein: CAALGTSGFDEQFF.

CDR3 bases: TGTGCCAGCATAGATAGAGGAACCCCGGGACAGCTTCACTACACCTTC. This encodes CASIDRGTPGQLHYTF. The chain couples TRBV27 to TRBJ1-2; 7 bases agree with TRBD1. The germline V gene has CDR1 MNHEY and CDR2 SMNVEV (reference sequence). The CDR3 has 16 residues. Trimming cost V 7 bases and J 10 bases; bases outside gene matches: 21.

The CDR3 here is CAWSGGQPNTEAFF. DNA for the CDR3: TGTGCCTGGAGTGGCGGACAGCCAAACACTGAAGCTTTCTTT. This chain uses TRBV30 with TRBJ1-1; possibly TRBD1 for D (6 bases). V was pared by 1 base and J by 2 bases, with 11 bases between. Germline V CDR1 and CDR2: GTSNPN, SVGIG (reference sequence). The CDR3 spans 14 residues.

This rearrangement joins TRBV29-1 to TRBJ1-1, with D possibly matching TRBD1 (5 bases). Germline CDR1 and CDR2: SQVTM and ANQGSEA. With 7 bases removed from V and 1 base from J, the gap between germline ends came to 13 bases. The CDR3 consists of 13 residues. CDR3 sequence: CSAAQAPNTEAFF. The DNA for the CDR3 is TGCAGCGCCGCACAGGCCCCGAACACTGAAGCTTTCTTT.